This T cell receptor beta chain was profiled in a study of T cells after somatic rescue of genetic block. Per germline, CDR1 MGHRA and CDR2 YSYEKL. The CDR3 spans 16 residues. Between the trimmed V and J ends, which lost 1 base and 8 bases, there was a span of 15 bases. The repertoire was sequenced with immunoSEQ multiplex PCR; TCRdb's copy has only in-frame clones and lacks some. Here the sample spans 85,000 to 90,000 clones, 70% to 90% being singletons. J is TRBJ1-6 and V is TRBV4-1, with D unresolved. This receptor was identified in a young woman. Sequences were obtained from peripheral blood mononuclear cells (PBMCs). The CDR3 coding sequence is TGCGCCAGCAGCCAAGTGGGAAGGAAGAAGGATTCACCCCTCCACTTT. As protein: CASSQVGRKKDSPLHF.